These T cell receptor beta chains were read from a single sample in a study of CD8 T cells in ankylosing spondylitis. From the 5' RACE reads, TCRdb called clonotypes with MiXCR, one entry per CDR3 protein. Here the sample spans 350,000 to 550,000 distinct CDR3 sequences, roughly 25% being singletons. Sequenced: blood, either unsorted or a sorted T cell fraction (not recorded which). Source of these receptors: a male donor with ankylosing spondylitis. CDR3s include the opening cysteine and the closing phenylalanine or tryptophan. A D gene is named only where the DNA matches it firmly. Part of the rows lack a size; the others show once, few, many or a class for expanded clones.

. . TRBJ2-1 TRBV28 CASSSLALENDEQFF TGTGCCAGCAGTTCCCTAGCTCTAGAGAACGATGAGCAGTTCTTC
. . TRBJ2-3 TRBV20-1 CSARDFQGGGPDTQYF TGCAGTGCTAGAGATTTCCAGGGGGGAGGGCCAGATACGCAGTATTTT
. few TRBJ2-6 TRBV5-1 CASSDPIGTLGANVLTF TGCGCCAGCTCAGACCCCATCGGCACTCTCGGGGCCAACGTCCTGACTTTC
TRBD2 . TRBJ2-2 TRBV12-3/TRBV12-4 CASVETSGTGELFF TGTGCCAGCGTGGAGACTAGCGGGACCGGGGAGCTGTTTTTT
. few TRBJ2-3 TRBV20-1 CSANQGRGDTQYF TGCAGTGCTAATCAGGGGCGGGGAGATACGCAGTATTTT
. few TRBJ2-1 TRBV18 CASSPVQVSHEQFF TGTGCCAGCTCACCAGTCCAGGTCTCCCATGAGCAGTTCTTC
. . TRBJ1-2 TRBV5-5 CASSFIQAYGYTF TGTGCCAGCAGCTTCATACAGGCCTATGGCTACACCTTC
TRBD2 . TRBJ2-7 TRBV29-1 CSVAGGRANEQYF TGCAGCGTTGCGGGCGGGAGAGCCAACGAGCAGTACTTC
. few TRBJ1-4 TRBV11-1 CASSPLAGSDATNEKLFF TGTGCCAGCAGCCCTTTGGCGGGGTCGGACGCAACTAATGAAAAACTGTTTTTT
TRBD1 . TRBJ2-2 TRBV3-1 CASRPWTGEGTGELFF TGTGCCAGCAGACCTTGGACAGGGGAGGGCACCGGGGAGCTGTTTTTT
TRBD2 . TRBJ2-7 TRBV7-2 CASSSSRGLGRGEQYF TGTGCCAGCAGCTCCTCCCGAGGACTAGGAAGAGGAGAGCAGTACTTC
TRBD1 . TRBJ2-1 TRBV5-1 CASNQGVLWNEQFF TGCGCCAGTAATCAGGGGGTACTATGGAATGAGCAGTTCTTC
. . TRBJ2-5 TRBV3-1 CASSHIPAGQETQYF TGTGCCAGCAGCCATATCCCGGCGGGGCAAGAGACCCAGTACTTC
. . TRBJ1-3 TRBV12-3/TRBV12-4 CASRDTGSSGNTIYF TGTGCCAGCAGGGACACAGGGAGCTCTGGAAACACCATATATTTT
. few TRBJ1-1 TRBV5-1 CASSLATENTEAFF TGCGCCAGCAGCTTGGCCACGGAGAACACTGAAGCTTTCTTT
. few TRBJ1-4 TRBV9 CASSDQSATNEKLFF TGTGCCAGCAGCGACCAGTCAGCAACTAATGAAAAACTGTTTTTT
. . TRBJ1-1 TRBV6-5 CASSVLPRTEAFF TGTGCCAGCAGTGTACTTCCGCGGACTGAAGCTTTCTTT
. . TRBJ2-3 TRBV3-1 CASTNSPGSADTQYF TGTGCCAGCACCAACAGCCCCGGGAGCGCAGATACGCAGTATTTT
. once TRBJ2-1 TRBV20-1 CSARPPGEYNEQFF TGCAGTGCTAGACCCCCCGGAGAATACAATGAGCAGTTCTTC
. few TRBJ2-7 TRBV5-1 CASSLAQGLSYEQYF TGCGCCAGCAGCTTGGCCCAGGGTCTATCCTACGAGCAGTACTTC
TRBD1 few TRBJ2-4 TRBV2 CASKDGTGEDIQYF TGTGCCAGCAAGGATGGGACAGGGGAGGACATTCAGTACTTC
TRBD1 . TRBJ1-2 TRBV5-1 CASSLTGAYGYTF TGCGCCAGCAGCTTGACAGGGGCCTATGGCTACACCTTC
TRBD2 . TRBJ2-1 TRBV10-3 CAIGTSGSGLKGNEQFF TGTGCCATCGGGACTAGCGGGAGTGGTTTGAAGGGCAATGAGCAGTTCTTC
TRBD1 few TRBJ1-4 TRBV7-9 CASSLGVEGALEKLFF TGTGCCAGCAGCTTAGGGGTTGAGGGGGCGCTTGAAAAACTGTTTTTT
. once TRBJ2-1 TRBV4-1 CASSQDSGATKQFF TGCGCCAGCAGCCAAGATTCAGGGGCAACAAAGCAGTTCTTC
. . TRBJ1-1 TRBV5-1 CASSPVQPNTEAFF TGCGCCAGCAGCCCCGTCCAGCCCAACACTGAAGCTTTCTTT
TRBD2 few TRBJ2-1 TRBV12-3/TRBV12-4 CASSLRWTSGPTYNEQFF TGTGCCAGCAGTTTACGGTGGACTAGCGGGCCGACCTACAATGAGCAGTTCTTC
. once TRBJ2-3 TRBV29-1 CSVHRVGTDTQYF TGCAGCGTTCACAGGGTGGGCACAGATACGCAGTATTTT
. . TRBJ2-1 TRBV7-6 CASSRTDLPYNEQFF TGTGCCAGCAGCCGTACGGACCTCCCTTACAATGAGCAGTTCTTC
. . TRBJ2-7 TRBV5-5 CASRLQQIASYEQYF TGTGCCAGCAGATTACAGCAGATCGCCTCCTACGAGCAGTACTTC
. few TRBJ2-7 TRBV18 CASSIGGAYEQYF TGTGCCAGCTCAATAGGGGGGGCCTACGAGCAGTACTTC
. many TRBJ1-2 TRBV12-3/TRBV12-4 CASSLQGEGYTF TGTGCCAGCAGTTTGCAGGGCGAGGGCTACACCTTC
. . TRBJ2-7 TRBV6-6 CATGVYEQYF TGTGCCACCGGCGTGTACGAGCAGTACTTC
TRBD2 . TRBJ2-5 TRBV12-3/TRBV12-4 CASSLGLARQETQYF TGTGCCAGCAGTCTTGGACTAGCGAGGCAAGAGACCCAGTACTTC
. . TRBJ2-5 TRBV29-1 CSVNQETQYF TGCAGCGTTAACCAAGAGACCCAGTACTTC
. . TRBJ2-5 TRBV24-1 CATRSVSQETQYF TGTGCCACCAGGTCTGTTTCCCAAGAGACCCAGTACTTC
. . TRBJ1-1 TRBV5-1 CASSFDIGPNTEAFF TGCGCCAGCAGCTTCGATATAGGCCCTAACACTGAAGCTTTCTTT
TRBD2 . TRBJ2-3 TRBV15 CATSRALAGGDTQYF TGTGCCACCAGCAGAGCCCTAGCGGGAGGGGATACGCAGTATTTT
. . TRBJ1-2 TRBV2 CASRVTDYGYTF TGTGCCAGCAGGGTGACAGACTATGGCTACACCTTC
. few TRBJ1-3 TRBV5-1 CASSQTTSGNTIYF TGCGCCAGCAGCCAGACTACATCTGGAAACACCATATATTTT
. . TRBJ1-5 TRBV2 CASSYLAQPQHF TGTGCCAGCAGTTATCTAGCTCAGCCCCAGCATTTT
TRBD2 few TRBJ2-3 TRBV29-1 CSVLGLADTDTQYF TGCAGCGTATTGGGACTAGCGGACACAGATACGCAGTATTTT
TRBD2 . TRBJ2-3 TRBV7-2 CASSLEGREIDTQYF TGTGCCAGCAGCTTAGAAGGGCGGGAGATAGATACGCAGTATTTT
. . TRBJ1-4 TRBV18 CASSLDGPAGDEKLFF TGTGCCAGCTCACTCGACGGTCCAGCGGGTGATGAAAAACTGTTTTTT
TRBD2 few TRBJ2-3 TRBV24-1 CATSQREGQAHTDTQYF TGTGCCACCAGTCAGCGGGAGGGCCAAGCACACACAGATACGCAGTATTTT
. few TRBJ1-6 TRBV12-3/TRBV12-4 CASSFRGSPLHF TGTGCCAGCAGTTTTCGGGGCTCACCCCTCCACTTT
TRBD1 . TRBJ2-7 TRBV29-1 CSVEKGTGGGYEQYF TGCAGCGTAGAGAAGGGGACAGGGGGCGGCTACGAGCAGTACTTC
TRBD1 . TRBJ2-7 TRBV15 CATSRESGTGSEQYF TGTGCCACCAGCAGAGAATCCGGGACAGGGTCCGAGCAGTACTTC
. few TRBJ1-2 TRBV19 CASSRQPEEGYTF TGTGCCAGTAGCCGACAGCCGGAGGAAGGCTACACCTTC
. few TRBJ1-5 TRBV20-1 CSASQNQPQHF TGCAGTGCTAGTCAGAATCAGCCCCAGCATTTT
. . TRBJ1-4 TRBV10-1 CASSETGNEKLFF TGCGCCAGCAGTGAAACCGGGAATGAAAAACTGTTTTTT
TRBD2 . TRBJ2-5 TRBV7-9 CASSRLLAGAQETQYF TGTGCCAGCAGCCGCTTACTAGCGGGCGCCCAAGAGACCCAGTACTTC
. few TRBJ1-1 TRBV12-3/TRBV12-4 CASSLGFGTGTEAFF TGTGCCAGCAGTTTAGGCTTCGGGACCGGGACTGAAGCTTTCTTT